The 19 T cell receptor beta chains below come from one sample, sequenced in a study of T cells after yellow fever vaccination. From the 5' RACE reads, TCRdb called clonotypes with MiXCR, one entry per CDR3 protein. The data hold 110,000 to 150,000 distinct CDR3 sequences, with more than 6.5% observed a single time. The input for sequencing was CD4+ T cells sorted from PBMCs, taken 10 days after the yellow fever booster vaccination. These receptors were obtained from a man aged 25-45 years who received the YFV17D yellow fever vaccine.

This clonotype has a count of ten or more. This chain links TRBV7-2 with TRBJ1-2; 7 bases map to TRBD1. The length of the CDR3 is 13 residues. V shed 4 bases, J shed 2 bases, and the junction held 1 base outside the gene matches. Germline CDR1 and CDR2: SGHTA and FQGNSA. As DNA, the CDR3 is TGTGCCAGCAGCTCACAGGGGAACTATGGCTACACCTTC. Protein: CASSSQGNYGYTF.

In this sample, this clonotype turned up many times. This chain connects TRBV7-2 to TRBJ2-4; D remains ambiguous. The germline V and J ends were trimmed by 0 bases and 6 bases, with 15 bases remaining between them. The CDR3 sequence is 16 residues long. Germline CDR1 SGHTA, CDR2 FQGNSA. DNA for the CDR3: TGTGCCAGCAGCTTAGCGGGCCAAAGGACGAGAAACATTCAGTACTTC. Protein sequence: CASSLAGQRTRNIQYF.

V usage is TRBV12-3 or TRBV12-4 and J usage is TRBJ2-1; the match to TRBD2 covers 14 bases. This CDR3 contains 16 residues. The trim removed 5 bases at V and 8 bases at J, leaving 8 bases unmatched. CDR3: CASSPGLAGVLHEQFF. The CDR3, as DNA: TGTGCCAGCAGTCCGGGACTAGCGGGAGTGTTGCATGAGCAGTTCTTC.

This clonotype was counted at least ten times. The chain has TRBV5-1 and TRBJ2-1; 10 nucleotides agree with TRBD2. V was clipped by 2 bases and J by 3 bases; unmatched bases: 5. Germline loops: CDR1 SGHRS, CDR2 YFSETQ. This CDR3 spans 16 amino acids. CDR3 bases: TGCGCCAGCAGCTTAGATCTAGCGGGGGTCTACAATGAGCAGTTCTTC. Encoded protein: CASSLDLAGVYNEQFF.

The V call is TRBV6-1, the J call TRBJ2-1; 8 bases line up with TRBD2. This CDR3 contains 13 residues. The J segment lost 9 bases and the V segment lost 7 bases, leaving 8 bases of the junction unmatched. The V gene's germline CDR1 is MNHNS and CDR2 SASEGT. This CDR3 is CASIRAGVFEQFF. CDR3 DNA sequence: TGTGCCAGCATACGAGCGGGAGTCTTTGAGCAGTTCTTC.

In its sample, this clonotype was seen many times. The rearrangement links TRBV20-1 to TRBJ1-6, with D unclear. Trimming pared 0 bases from V and 7 bases from J, leaving 10 bases between. CDR1 is DFQATT and CDR2 is SNEGSKA in the germline V gene (reference sequence). The CDR3 loop spans 14 amino acids. The CDR3: CSARDYLENSPLHF. The CDR3 nucleotides are TGCAGTGCTAGAGATTATCTGGAGAATTCACCCCTCCACTTT.

The V and J genes are TRBV3-1 and TRBJ2-6, with a weak D call TRBD1 (5 bases). Trimming took off 11 bases at V and 0 bases at J, with 23 bases between the two ends. The germline CDR1 and CDR2 sequences are LGHDT and YNNKEL (reference sequence). This CDR3 comprises 18 residues. The CDR3 DNA reads TGTGCCTCCTGCCAAGATGTAAGGGGTCCCTCTGGGGCCAACGTCCTGACTTTC. This codes for CASCQDVRGPSGANVLTF.

This clonotype has a count of ten or more. The chain is built from TRBV5-6 and TRBJ2-5, with D perhaps being TRBD1 or TRBD2 (5 bases each). Germline V gives CDR1 SGHDT, CDR2 YYEEEE. V was shortened by 4 bases and J by 5 bases, with 9 bases between the two germline ends. This CDR3 comprises 12 residues. The DNA of the CDR3 is TGTGCCAGCAGCGGGACCGGGGAGACCCAGTACTTC. Encoded protein: CASSGTGETQYF.

The chain is built from TRBV3-1 and TRBJ1-4, with 9 positions matching TRBD1. Trimming removed 2 bases from V and 13 bases from J; junction bases left unmatched: 11. CDR3 length: 15 amino acids. CDR1 is LGHDT and CDR2 is YNNKEL in the germline V gene (reference sequence). CDR3 nucleotide sequence: TGTGCCAGCAGCCAACCCGGGACAGGGAAGGGAGGACTGTTTTTT. Translated: CASSQPGTGKGGLFF. The entire variable domain, with the rest obtained from reference TRBV3-1 and TRBJ1-4, is as follows: DTAVSQTPKYLVTQMGNDKSIKCEQNLGHDTMYWYKQDSKKFLKIMFSYNNKELIINETVPNRFSPKSPDKAHLNLHINSLELGDSAVYFCASSQPGTGKGGLFFGSGTQLSVL.

The J gene is TRBJ2-7, the V gene TRBV18, with 9 bases identical to TRBD1. The germline gives CDR1 KGHSH, CDR2 LQKENI. The V and J ends lost 1 base and 5 bases, in that order; junction bases with no gene match: 6. The CDR3 totals 15 residues. For the CDR3, the DNA is TGTGCCAGCTCACCACTCTGGGACAGGGAGAACGAGCAGTACTTC. This gives the protein CASSPLWDRENEQYF.

This clonotype was counted at least ten times. The chain links TRBV7-9 to TRBJ2-2; no reliable D call. Looked up from germline, CDR1 is SEHNR and CDR2 is FQNEAQ (reference sequence). The ends were cut back, 2 bases at V and 7 bases at J, with 5 bases in the middle. There are 12 residues in the CDR3. The CDR3 DNA reads as TGTGCCAGCAGCTTACTTCTCGGGGAGCTGTTTTTT. This sequence encodes CASSLLLGELFF.

This clonotype came up many times. V and J are TRBV20-1 and TRBJ2-2; possible D gene TRBD2, 5 bases. This CDR3 spans 15 amino acids. V was clipped by 6 bases and J by 0 bases, with 14 bases between them. CDR1 and CDR2 from the germline V gene are DFQATT and SNEGSKA (reference sequence). CDR3 nucleotide sequence: TGCAGTGCCCGTCGGGTCGGGACGAACACCGGGGAGCTGTTTTTT. This encodes CSARRVGTNTGELFF.

This clonotype has a count of ten or more. The CDR3 bases are TGTGCCAGCAGCTTGGACTCGGTGGATACGCAGTATTTT. Encoded protein: CASSLDSVDTQYF. V usage is TRBV5-4 and J usage is TRBJ2-3; no clear D. V was clipped by 0 bases and J by 6 bases, with 8 bases between them. Germline V gene lookup returns CDR1 SGHNT and CDR2 YYREEE (reference sequence). The CDR3 consists of 13 residues.

This clonotype was recorded at least ten times. The chain employs TRBV18 and TRBJ2-1; D is uncertain. Germline V gene lookup returns CDR1 KGHSH and CDR2 LQKENI. V was pared by 3 bases and J by 4 bases, with 4 bases between. This CDR3 spans 12 amino acids. The CDR3 here is CASSPAYNEQFF. DNA of the CDR3: TGTGCCAGCTCACCGGCGTACAATGAGCAGTTCTTC.

A few counts support this clonotype. The genes are TRBV5-1 and TRBJ1-5; unclear D gene. The V end was cut by 2 bases, the J end by 6 bases, with 9 bases between. The CDR3 is 13 amino acids. From germline, CDR1 is SGHRS and CDR2 YFSETQ. CDR3 nucleotide sequence: TGCGCCAGCAGCTTCAGTATGGGTCAGCCCCAGCATTTT. This gives the protein CASSFSMGQPQHF.

This clonotype has at least ten counts. The gene calls are TRBV7-3 and TRBJ2-3; unclear D gene. Germline V CDR1 and CDR2: SGHTA, FQGTGA. The CDR3 has 13 residues. V lost 0 bases and J 6 bases, leaving 7 bases between the germline ends. The CDR3 DNA is TGTGCCAGCAGCTTAACCCCGGCTGATACGCAGTATTTT. Its translation is CASSLTPADTQYF.

In this sample, this clonotype turned up many times. The chain carries TRBV25-1 and TRBJ2-7; D not certain. The germline V gene has CDR1 MGHDK and CDR2 SYGVNS. The CDR3 contains 11 residues. The V gene lost 0 bases and the J gene lost 6 bases, with 3 bases spanning the gap. CDR3 residues: CASSEYSEQYF. Here the CDR3 DNA reads TGTGCCAGCAGTGAATATTCCGAGCAGTACTTC.

This clonotype was counted ten times or more. The V and J genes are TRBV9 and TRBJ2-3; no clear D. Trimming took 6 bases from V and 0 from J, leaving 5 bases between them. Germline-derived CDR1 and CDR2 are SGDLS and YYNGEE. The CDR3 has 12 amino acids. This CDR3 reads CASTSSTDTQYF. The CDR3 region has the DNA TGTGCCAGCACCAGTAGCACAGATACGCAGTATTTT.

Many counts were recorded for this clonotype. J is TRBJ1-2 and V is TRBV4-3; no firm D call. The germline CDR1 and CDR2 sequences are LGHNA and YSLEER. This CDR3 is built from 20 residues. V was shortened by 1 base and J by 2 bases, with 26 bases between the two germline ends. The CDR3: CASSQVIYKGGPLPNYGYTF. The CDR3 DNA reads as TGCGCCAGCAGCCAAGTTATTTATAAGGGCGGACCACTTCCAAACTATGGCTACACCTTC.